The rows below give T cell receptor beta chains drawn from one sample of a study of blood T cell repertoires in COVID-19. The table came from immunoSEQ multiplex PCR; TCRdb's copy has only in-frame clones and leaves some out. In the table there are fewer than 200,000 clones, 90% of which are singletons. The sequenced material came from peripheral blood. The receptors originated from a man between 45 and 60 years old with acute or convalescent COVID-19. CDR3s include the opening cysteine and the closing phenylalanine or tryptophan. A D gene is named only where the DNA matches it firmly.

J gene | D gene | V gene | CDR3 protein
TRBJ2-1 | TRBD1 | TRBV30 | CAWSPGTGLNEQFF
TRBJ2-3 | NA | TRBV10-3 | CAISLAVSSTDTQYF
TRBJ2-5 | NA | TRBV18 | CASNQIREETQYF
TRBJ2-5 | TRBD1 | TRBV10-3 | CAISNGQGLGTQYF
TRBJ2-1 | NA | TRBV11-2 | CASSLDIGTRPDQFF
TRBJ1-6 | TRBD1 | TRBV29-1 | CSIRTGYNSPLHF
TRBJ1-6 | NA | TRBV4-2 | CASSRGLDSPLHF
TRBJ2-5 | NA | TRBV7-2 | CASSSWRRDQETQYF
TRBJ2-5 | TRBD2 | TRBV18 | CASSPLAGDETQYF
TRBJ2-5 | TRBD2 | TRBV9 | CASSVGTSGRETQYF
TRBJ2-7 | TRBD2 | TRBV3-1/TRBV3-2 | CASSRGLHGGYEQYF
TRBJ2-5 | NA | TRBV6-5 | CASRTGTSQETQYF
TRBJ2-3 | TRBD2 | TRBV4-1 | CASSSFAGGGLSSTDTQYF
TRBJ2-2 | TRBD1 | TRBV11-2 | CASSPGGTNTGELFF
TRBJ2-7 | NA | TRBV28 | CASSFDTPYEQYF
TRBJ2-1 | NA | TRBV27 | CASSSRQGAGLAAYNEQFF
TRBJ2-1 | NA | TRBV27 | CASSSGQANEQFF
TRBJ1-4 | TRBD1 | TRBV28 | CASRSPPGGRNEKLFF
TRBJ2-1 | NA | TRBV7-9 | CASSSYADREDEQFF
TRBJ1-1 | NA | TRBV11-2 | CASSSRQEAFF
TRBJ2-1 | NA | TRBV29-1 | CSAQGVPSSYNEQFF
TRBJ2-3 | TRBD2 | TRBV7-3 | CASSHRGLAESGTDTQYF
TRBJ1-2 | NA | TRBV10-3 | CAISESGSRGYTF
TRBJ2-1 | TRBD1 | TRBV4-3 | CASSQTGDSYNEQFF
TRBJ1-3 | TRBD1 | TRBV28 | CASWDRGSGNTIYF
TRBJ1-5 | TRBD1 | TRBV28 | CASSSARTGGGNQPQHF
TRBJ1-2 | TRBD1 | TRBV7-2 | CASSLGYTGQYGYTF
TRBJ2-3 | TRBD2 | TRBV29-1 | CSVDLAGRTDTQYF
TRBJ1-1 | NA | TRBV7-9 | CASSLLPGQNTEAFF
TRBJ1-5 | TRBD1 | TRBV6-2/TRBV6-3 | CASSLTGGRNQPQHF
TRBJ2-1 | NA | TRBV20-1 | CSAHQGDEQFF
TRBJ2-2 | TRBD2 | TRBV2 | CASRLAGANTGELFF
TRBJ1-5 | NA | TRBV6-1 | CASSEFFGSNQPQHF
TRBJ2-6 | NA | TRBV5-5 | CASSRETGFTGANVLTF
TRBJ2-7 | NA | TRBV11-2 | CASSLVRLAPYEQYF
TRBJ1-3 | NA | TRBV5-6 | CASSFRGNFHGNTIYF
TRBJ2-2 | NA | TRBV5-1 | CASSLGGGGTGELFF
TRBJ2-1 | TRBD2 | TRBV24-1 | CATSDYPSGRAVNEQFF
TRBJ2-2 | NA | TRBV5-1 | CASSFPSDIRNGELFF
TRBJ1-5 | TRBD1 | TRBV9 | CATPWDRDGVGNQPQHF
TRBJ2-1 | NA | TRBV2 | CASSDGSLYNEQFF
TRBJ2-1 | NA | TRBV28 | CASSTEYNEQFF
TRBJ1-4 | TRBD1 | TRBV2 | CASDRQGTNEKLFF
TRBJ2-3 | NA | TRBV5-1 | CASSLASQGRSTDTQYF
TRBJ2-3 | NA | TRBV28 | CASRRRDGSTDTQYF
TRBJ1-6 | NA | TRBV9 | CASSTGFSPPSPLHF
TRBJ1-1 | NA | TRBV2 | CASSDLDGRGNTEAFF
TRBJ2-6 | TRBD1 | TRBV5-6 | CASSSLTGAGANVLTF
TRBJ1-2 | TRBD1 | TRBV5-6 | CASSWGDRGLAGYTF